Listed here are 6 T cell receptor beta chains from one sample, sequenced in a study of response to subunit inactivated influenza vaccine. One entry per CDR3 protein results from TCRdb running MiXCR on the RT-PCR reads. This table holds a few hundred thousand distinct CDR3 sequences, less than 25% found once. The sequenced sample was PBMCs from blood, obtained around 22 months after vaccination. The origin of the receptors is a man aged 45-69 years who received an inactivated influenza vaccine.

The chain couples TRBV7-8 to TRBJ2-4; D is ambiguous. This CDR3 is built from 12 residues. Trimming cost V 4 bases and J 9 bases, with 10 bases left between them. The germline V gene has CDR1 SGHVS and CDR2 FQNEAQ. CDR3 DNA: TGTGCCAGCAGCTCCATGAAGGGCATTCAGTACTTC. Translation: CASSSMKGIQYF.

Ten or more counts support this clonotype. The genes are TRBV12-3 or TRBV12-4 and TRBJ1-5; the D gene is possibly TRBD1 (6 bases). CDR3 length equals 14 residues. The V and J ends lost 3 bases and 6 bases respectively, with 12 bases between them. The CDR3 DNA reads as TGTGCCAGCAGTTTGGCAGGGGTGGGTCAGCCCCAGCATTTT. It codes for CASSLAGVGQPQHF.

The rearrangement joins TRBV5-1 to TRBJ1-1, with D uncertain. Per germline, CDR1 SGHRS and CDR2 YFSETQ. V lost 4 bases to trimming and J lost 0 bases, with 13 bases between them. The CDR3 runs to 15 residues. CDR3 residues: CASSPEGRVNTEAFF. The CDR3 DNA follows: TGCGCCAGCAGCCCCGAAGGCAGAGTGAACACTGAAGCTTTCTTT.

The chain has TRBV13 and TRBJ2-4; D may correspond to TRBD1 or TRBD2 (5 bases each). V dropped 5 bases and J dropped 9 bases, with 14 bases sitting between them. CDR1 and CDR2 (germline): PRHDT, FYEKMQ (reference sequence). The CDR3 length is 13 residues. The CDR3 nucleotides are TGTGCCAGCAGCCCCATGGCAGGGAGCATTCAGTACTTC. Translated: CASSPMAGSIQYF.

This clonotype appeared a few times. CDR3 loop: CSARVASGGGPTQYF. In DNA form, the CDR3 reads TGCAGTGCTAGAGTGGCTAGCGGGGGGGGGCCTACGCAGTATTTT. V usage is TRBV20-1 and J usage is TRBJ2-3; 12 positions match TRBD2. Losses at the gene ends were 1 base for V and 8 bases for J; bases not matched to a gene: 7. Germline-derived CDR1 and CDR2 are DFQATT and SNEGSKA (reference sequence). This CDR3 contains 15 residues.

This clonotype was counted a few times. This chain links TRBV11-2 with TRBJ2-5, with 7 bases aligning to TRBD2. This CDR3 contains 15 residues. Per the germline V gene, CDR1 is SGHAT and CDR2 is FQNNGV. Trimming cost V 1 base and J 5 bases; bases outside gene matches: 7. CDR3 nucleotide sequence: TGTGCCAGCAGCTTAGCAGCGGGGTTTTGGGAGACCCAGTACTTC. Protein sequence: CASSLAAGFWETQYF.